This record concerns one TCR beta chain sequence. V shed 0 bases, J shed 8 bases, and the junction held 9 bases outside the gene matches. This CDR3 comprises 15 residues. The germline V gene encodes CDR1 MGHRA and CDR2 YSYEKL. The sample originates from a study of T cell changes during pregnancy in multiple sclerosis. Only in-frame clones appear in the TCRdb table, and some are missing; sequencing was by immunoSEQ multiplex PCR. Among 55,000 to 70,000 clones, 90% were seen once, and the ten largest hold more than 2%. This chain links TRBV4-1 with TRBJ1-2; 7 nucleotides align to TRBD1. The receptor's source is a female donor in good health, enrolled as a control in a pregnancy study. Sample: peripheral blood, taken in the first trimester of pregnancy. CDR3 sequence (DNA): TGCGCCAGCAGCCAAGATGATTCAGGGGGTCGGGGCTACACCTTC. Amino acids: CASSQDDSGGRGYTF.